This T cell receptor (beta chain) was documented in a study of T cell changes during pregnancy in multiple sclerosis (dated by TCRdb to the late 2010s). Turning to the overall study: The study examined how the T cell repertoire changed over the course of pregnancy in women with multiple sclerosis.

This clone is a singleton in its sample. What this receptor recognizes is not known. Base-call qualities are not available, and no considerably larger clone is one nucleotide away. The CDR3 spans 16 residues, from the cysteine through the phenylalanine. The CDR3 DNA has 48 bases and is translated from base 1. Sequences SGHNT (CDR1) and YYREEE (CDR2) are obtained from the germline V gene (reference sequence). Clipping removes 5 bases from V and 1 base from J, with 4 as the unmatched junction base count. The library relied on the immunoSEQ multiplex PCR assay. In its TCRdb copy, this immuneACCESS table keeps in-frame sequences only and misses some clones. Where compared with another copy, unresolved V genes explain less than half of these, and the others have no known cause. The sample records some 93,000 clones, roughly 89% of which are singletons. Clones ranked in the top ten supply about 1.7% of the sample.

The sequence came from a female donor in good health, enrolled as a control in a pregnancy study. The V and J genes are TRBV5-4 and TRBJ2-2, with 11 bases matching TRBD1. The starting material was peripheral blood, obtained after pregnancy. The CDR3 has the sequence CASRAGTGGNTGELFF. The DNA reads as follows: TGTGCCAGCAGGGCCGGGACAGGGGGGAACACCGGGGAGCTGTTTTTT.